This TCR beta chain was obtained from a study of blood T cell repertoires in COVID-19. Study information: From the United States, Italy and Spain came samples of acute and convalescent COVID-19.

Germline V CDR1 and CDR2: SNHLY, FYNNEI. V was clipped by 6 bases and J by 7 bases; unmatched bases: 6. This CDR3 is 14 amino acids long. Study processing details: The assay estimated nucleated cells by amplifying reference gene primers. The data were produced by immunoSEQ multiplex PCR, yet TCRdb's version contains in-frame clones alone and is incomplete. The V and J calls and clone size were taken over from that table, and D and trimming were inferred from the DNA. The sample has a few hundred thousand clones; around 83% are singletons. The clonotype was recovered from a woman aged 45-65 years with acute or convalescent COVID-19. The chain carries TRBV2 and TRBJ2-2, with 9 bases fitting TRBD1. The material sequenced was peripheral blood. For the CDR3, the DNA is TGTGCCAGCAGATGGACAGGGGAGGTCGGGGAGCTGTTTTTT. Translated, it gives CASRWTGEVGELFF.